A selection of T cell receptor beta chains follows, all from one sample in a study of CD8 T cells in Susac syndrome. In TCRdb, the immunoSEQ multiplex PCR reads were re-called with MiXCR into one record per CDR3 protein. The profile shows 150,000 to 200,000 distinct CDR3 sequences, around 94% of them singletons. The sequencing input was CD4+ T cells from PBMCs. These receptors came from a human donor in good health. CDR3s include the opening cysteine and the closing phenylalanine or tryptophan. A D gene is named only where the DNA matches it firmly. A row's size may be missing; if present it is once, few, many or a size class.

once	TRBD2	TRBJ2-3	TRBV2	CASKAGTDTQYF	TGTGCCAGCAAAGCGGGGACAGATACGCAGTATTTT
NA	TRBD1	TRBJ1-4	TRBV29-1	CSVGGLTGGDEKLFF	TGCAGCGTTGGGGGCTTGACAGGGGGCGATGAAAAACTGTTTTTT
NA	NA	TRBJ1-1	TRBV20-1	CSARVGAGHTEAFF	TGCAGTGCTAGAGTGGGGGCAGGTCACACTGAAGCTTTCTTT
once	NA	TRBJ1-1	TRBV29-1	CSVVGVATEAFF	TGCAGCGTTGTTGGGGTTGCCACTGAAGCTTTCTTT
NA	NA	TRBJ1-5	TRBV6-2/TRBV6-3	CATRRRGLGQPQHF	TGTGCCACCCGACGCAGGGGTCTTGGGCAGCCCCAGCATTTT
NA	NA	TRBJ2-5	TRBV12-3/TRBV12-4	CASSYSDGETQYF	TGTGCCAGCAGTTACTCGGACGGAGAGACCCAGTACTTC
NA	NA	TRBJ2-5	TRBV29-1	CSVEARVLRETQYF	TGCAGCGTTGAAGCTAGGGTCCTTAGGGAGACCCAGTACTTC
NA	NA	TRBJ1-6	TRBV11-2	CASSLDPQASPLHF	TGTGCCAGCAGCTTAGATCCCCAGGCCTCACCCCTCCACTTT
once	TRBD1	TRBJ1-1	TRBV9	CASSPRQGNTEAFF	TGTGCCAGCAGCCCTAGACAGGGGAACACTGAAGCTTTCTTT
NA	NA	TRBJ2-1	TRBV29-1	CSVEPDFGEREQFF	TGCAGCGTTGAACCCGACTTCGGGGAGCGCGAGCAGTTCTTC
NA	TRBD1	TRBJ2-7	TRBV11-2	CASSPTPNRGTEQYF	TGTGCCAGCAGCCCAACACCGAACAGGGGCACAGAGCAGTACTTC
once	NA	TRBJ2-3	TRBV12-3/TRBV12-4	CASSSAQTTQYF	TGTGCCAGCAGTTCAGCACAGACTACGCAGTATTTT
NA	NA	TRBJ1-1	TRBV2	CASGAGMNTEAFF	TGTGCCAGCGGTGCAGGGATGAACACTGAAGCTTTCTTT
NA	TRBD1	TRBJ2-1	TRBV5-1	CASSPGTDSYNEQFF	TGCGCCAGCAGCCCCGGGACAGACTCCTACAATGAGCAGTTCTTC
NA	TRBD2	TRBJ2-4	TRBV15	CATSRELGGIGIQYF	TGTGCCACCAGCAGAGAACTGGGGGGGATTGGCATTCAGTACTTC
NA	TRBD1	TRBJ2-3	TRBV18	CASSPPWTGGADTQYF	TGTGCCAGCTCACCACCTTGGACAGGGGGCGCAGATACGCAGTATTTT
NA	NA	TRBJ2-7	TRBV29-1	CSVASFVGGHHYEQYF	TGCAGCGTTGCATCTTTCGTGGGGGGCCACCACTACGAGCAGTACTTC
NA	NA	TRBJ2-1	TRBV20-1	CSASPTSPTSNEQFF	TGCAGTGCTAGCCCCACTAGCCCTACCTCCAATGAGCAGTTCTTC
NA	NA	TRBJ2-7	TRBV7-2	CASSLDPTGLYEQYF	TGTGCCAGCAGCTTAGACCCGACAGGACTCTACGAGCAGTACTTC
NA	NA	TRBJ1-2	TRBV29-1	CSAGPLRNGYTF	TGCAGCGCTGGACCTTTGCGGAATGGCTACACCTTC
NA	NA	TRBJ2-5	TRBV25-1	CASSELEGGETQYF	TGTGCCAGCAGTGAATTGGAAGGAGGAGAGACCCAGTACTTC
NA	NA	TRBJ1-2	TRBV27	CASSSDRSGGYTF	TGTGCCAGCAGTTCCGACAGGTCTGGCGGCTACACCTTC
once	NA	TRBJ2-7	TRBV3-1	CASSQESDSTYEQYF	TGTGCCAGCAGCCAAGAAAGTGACAGTACCTACGAGCAGTACTTC
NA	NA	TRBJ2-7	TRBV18	CASSPRTGADHEQYF	TGTGCCAGCTCACCGCGGACGGGAGCGGACCACGAGCAGTACTTC
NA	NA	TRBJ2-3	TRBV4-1	CASSQLPGLLPDTQYF	TGCGCCAGCAGCCAACTGCCGGGACTCCTCCCAGATACGCAGTATTTT
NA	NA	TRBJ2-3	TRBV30	CAWRPPGNTQYF	TGTGCCTGGAGACCCCCCGGGAATACGCAGTATTTT
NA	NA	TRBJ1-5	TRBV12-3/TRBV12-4	CASSLGGGGNQPQHF	TGTGCCAGCAGTCTGGGAGGAGGGGGTAATCAGCCCCAGCATTTT
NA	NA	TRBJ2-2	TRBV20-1	CSARSGTENSGELFF	TGCAGTGCTAGATCAGGGACTGAGAACAGCGGGGAGCTGTTTTTT
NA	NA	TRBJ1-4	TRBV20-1	CSAEQGEKLFF	TGCAGTGCTGAACAAGGGGAAAAACTGTTTTTT
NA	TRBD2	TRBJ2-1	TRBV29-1	CSVPTTGGKESYNEQFF	TGCAGCGTCCCGACCACGGGGGGAAAGGAATCCTACAATGAGCAGTTCTTC
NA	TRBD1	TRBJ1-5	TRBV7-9	CAKTGNNQPQHF	TGTGCCAAGACAGGGAACAATCAGCCCCAGCATTTT
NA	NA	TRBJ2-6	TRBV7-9	CASSPGLGRSGANVLTF	TGTGCCAGCAGCCCCGGCTTGGGTCGCTCTGGGGCCAACGTCCTGACTTTC
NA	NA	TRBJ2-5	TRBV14	CASARGGGGTQETQYF	TGTGCCAGCGCCCGCGGTGGAGGAGGGACCCAAGAGACCCAGTACTTC
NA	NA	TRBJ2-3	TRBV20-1	CSARRVSTDTQYF	TGCAGTGCCAGAAGAGTTAGCACAGATACGCAGTATTTT
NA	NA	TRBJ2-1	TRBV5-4	CASSFRQLSNNEQFF	TGTGCCAGCAGCTTCCGACAACTTAGTAATAATGAGCAGTTCTTC
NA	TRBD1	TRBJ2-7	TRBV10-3	CAISGRTGEYEQYF	TGTGCCATCAGTGGAAGGACAGGGGAATACGAGCAGTACTTC
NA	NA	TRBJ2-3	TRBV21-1	CASTADTQYF	TGTGCCAGCACCGCAGATACGCAGTATTTT
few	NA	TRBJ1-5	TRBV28	CASSLQGQPQHF	TGTGCCAGCAGTTTACAGGGGCAGCCCCAGCATTTT
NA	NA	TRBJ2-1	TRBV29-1	CSVGSWAVSYNEQFF	TGCAGCGTGGGGTCGTGGGCAGTCTCCTACAATGAGCAGTTCTTC
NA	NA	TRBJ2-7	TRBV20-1	CSAGKGPYVGGEQYF	TGCAGTGCTGGGAAGGGGCCCTACGTCGGGGGAGAGCAGTACTTC
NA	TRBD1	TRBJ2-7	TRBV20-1	CSAILTGGAYEQYF	TGCAGTGCAATTCTGACAGGGGGCGCATACGAGCAGTACTTC
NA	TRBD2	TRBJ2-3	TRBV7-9	CASSLRLATDTQYF	TGTGCCAGCAGCTTGAGACTAGCGACAGATACGCAGTATTTT
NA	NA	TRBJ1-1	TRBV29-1	CSALDGLAEAFF	TGCAGCGCCTTGGACGGGCTGGCTGAAGCTTTCTTT
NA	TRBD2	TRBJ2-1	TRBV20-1	CSARDRLAGGSEQFF	TGCAGTGCTAGGGATCGACTAGCGGGGGGTAGTGAGCAGTTCTTC
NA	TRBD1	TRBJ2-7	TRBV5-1	CASSLAFASGGSSYEQYF	TGCGCCAGCAGCTTGGCCTTTGCGTCAGGGGGAAGCTCCTACGAGCAGTACTTC
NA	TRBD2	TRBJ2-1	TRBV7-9	CASSRLAGGSSYNEQFF	TGTGCCAGCAGCCGACTAGCGGGGGGCAGCTCCTACAATGAGCAGTTCTTC
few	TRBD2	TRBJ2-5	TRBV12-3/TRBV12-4	CASRGASGGHTQYF	TGTGCCAGCAGGGGGGCTAGCGGGGGCCATACCCAGTACTTC
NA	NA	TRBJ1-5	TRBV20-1	CSARQSNQPQHF	TGCAGTGCTAGACAGAGCAATCAGCCCCAGCATTTT
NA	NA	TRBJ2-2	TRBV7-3	CASSLASARGTGELFF	TGTGCCAGCAGCTTAGCTTCGGCTCGGGGAACCGGGGAGCTGTTTTTT